This is a list of T cell receptor beta chains from one sample in a study of T cell changes during pregnancy in multiple sclerosis. Assay: immunoSEQ multiplex PCR; the TCRdb copy retains only in-frame clones and omits some. The table has about 30,000 clones, roughly 91% seen once; the top ten hold about 3.5%. This specimen was CD4+ T cells from peripheral blood mononuclear cells, taken in the first trimester of pregnancy. These TCRs come from a female donor in good health, enrolled as a control in a pregnancy study. Both conserved end residues are part of each CDR3. D genes are given only for firm matches. Clone size appears in some rows only: once, few, many, or a class for an expanded clone.

V: TRBV5-1
size: -
J: TRBJ2-1
D: TRBD2
DNA: TGCGCCAGCAGCCGGGGACTAGCGGGAGGGCCAGGAAACAATGAGCAGTTCTTC
CDR3: CASSRGLAGGPGNNEQFF

V: TRBV18
size: -
J: TRBJ1-6
D: -
DNA: TGTGCCAGCTCACCACCGATCGGTTCACCCCTCCACTTT
CDR3: CASSPPIGSPLHF

V: TRBV28
size: -
J: TRBJ1-5
D: -
DNA: TGTGCCAGCAGCACAGGGTTGCAGCCCCAGCATTTT
CDR3: CASSTGLQPQHF

V: TRBV29-1
size: -
J: TRBJ2-1
D: TRBD2
DNA: TGCAGCGTTGGACTAGCGGGAGGGGGTGAGCAGTTCTTC
CDR3: CSVGLAGGGEQFF

V: TRBV28
size: -
J: TRBJ2-1
D: TRBD1
DNA: TGTGCCAGCAGTTTATCCGACAGGGTGTCCTACAATGAGCAGTTCTTC
CDR3: CASSLSDRVSYNEQFF

V: TRBV28
size: -
J: TRBJ1-6
D: TRBD1
DNA: TGTGCCAGCGGCATTCCCAATGACAGGGGTGGATCACCCCTCCACTTT
CDR3: CASGIPNDRGGSPLHF

V: TRBV7-3
size: -
J: TRBJ2-2
D: TRBD2
DNA: TGTGCCAGCAGTCTCGGGGTAGCGGGAGAGGGCACCGGGGAGCTGTTTTTT
CDR3: CASSLGVAGEGTGELFF

V: TRBV7-3
size: -
J: TRBJ2-5
D: -
DNA: TGTGCCAGCAGCTTAACCATCCAAGAGACCCAGTACTTC
CDR3: CASSLTIQETQYF

V: TRBV2
size: -
J: TRBJ2-1
D: TRBD1
DNA: TGTGCCAGCAGTGAAGGGACAGGCAAGGATGAGCAGTTCTTC
CDR3: CASSEGTGKDEQFF

V: TRBV7-6
size: -
J: TRBJ1-1
D: -
DNA: TGTGCCAGCAGGCCGCTTTTTCGGACTGAAGCTTTCTTT
CDR3: CASRPLFRTEAFF

V: TRBV7-6
size: -
J: TRBJ2-7
D: -
DNA: TGTGCCAGCAGCTTACGCCAGGGGACAAATTCCTACGAGCAGTACTTC
CDR3: CASSLRQGTNSYEQYF

V: TRBV15
size: -
J: TRBJ2-1
D: TRBD2
DNA: TGTGCCACCACTCTAGCGGGAGTCGAGAATGAGCAGTTCTTC
CDR3: CATTLAGVENEQFF

V: TRBV10-3
size: few
J: TRBJ2-7
D: TRBD2
DNA: TGTGCCATCAGGAAAGGGACTAGCGGGAGTCACGAGCAGTACTTC
CDR3: CAIRKGTSGSHEQYF

V: TRBV2
size: -
J: TRBJ1-1
D: -
DNA: TGTGCCAGCAACCTTGAGAGGTTGAACACTGAAGCTTTCTTT
CDR3: CASNLERLNTEAFF

V: TRBV6-4
size: once
J: TRBJ1-1
D: -
DNA: TGTGCCAGCAGTGACTCGAGCTTTGTGAACACTGAAGCTTTCTTT
CDR3: CASSDSSFVNTEAFF

V: TRBV28
size: -
J: TRBJ2-5
D: TRBD1
DNA: TGTGCCAGCAGTTTCGGGTCAGGGGGCGGATGGCGAGAGACCCAGTACTTC
CDR3: CASSFGSGGGWRETQYF

V: TRBV28
size: once
J: TRBJ2-5
D: -
DNA: TGTGCCAGCAGTTTAATGACGGGGAGGGAGACCCAGTACTTC
CDR3: CASSLMTGRETQYF

V: TRBV6-5
size: once
J: TRBJ2-1
D: TRBD2
DNA: TGTGCCAGCAGTCCCCCGGGAGGGTGGTACGAGCAGTTCTTC
CDR3: CASSPPGGWYEQFF

V: TRBV6-5
size: -
J: TRBJ2-5
D: TRBD1
DNA: TGTGCCAGCAGTTACCGACAGGGTAAAGAGACCCAGTACTTC
CDR3: CASSYRQGKETQYF

V: TRBV14
size: -
J: TRBJ2-1
D: -
DNA: TGTGCCAGCAGCCAAAGCGCGGCCAATGAGCAGTTCTTC
CDR3: CASSQSAANEQFF

V: TRBV4-2
size: -
J: TRBJ2-7
D: TRBD2
DNA: TGTGCCAGCAGCCAAGTAAGCGGGACCTCCTACGAGCAGTACTTC
CDR3: CASSQVSGTSYEQYF

V: TRBV6-1
size: -
J: TRBJ2-2
D: -
DNA: TGTGCCAGCAGTGAAGGGCAGGATCACGGGGAGCTGTTTTTT
CDR3: CASSEGQDHGELFF

V: TRBV4-1
size: -
J: TRBJ1-2
D: -
DNA: TGCGCCAGCAGCCAAGACCTTGGAGGTGGCTACACCTTC
CDR3: CASSQDLGGGYTF

V: TRBV5-6
size: -
J: TRBJ2-3
D: TRBD2
DNA: TGTGCCAGCAGCCGGTTAGCGGGAGGCTCAGATACGCAGTATTTT
CDR3: CASSRLAGGSDTQYF

V: TRBV11-2
size: once
J: TRBJ2-3
D: -
DNA: TGTGCCAGCAGCTTAACTGATACGAGCACAGATACGCAGTATTTT
CDR3: CASSLTDTSTDTQYF

V: TRBV28
size: -
J: TRBJ1-1
D: -
DNA: TGTGCCAGCAACGGGGGGGCGGGAGTGAACACTGAAGCTTTCTTT
CDR3: CASNGGAGVNTEAFF

V: TRBV7-2
size: -
J: TRBJ2-5
D: TRBD1
DNA: TGTGCCAGCAGCCCATGGACAGGGGCAGCGGAGACCCAGTACTTC
CDR3: CASSPWTGAAETQYF

V: TRBV4-1
size: -
J: TRBJ2-3
D: TRBD1
DNA: TGCGCCAGCAGCCAAGGACAGGGACAGGATACGCAGTATTTT
CDR3: CASSQGQGQDTQYF

V: TRBV5-6
size: medium-sized
J: TRBJ2-7
D: -
DNA: TGTGCCAGCAGTCCCGGACGGGGGTACGAGCAGTACTTC
CDR3: CASSPGRGYEQYF

V: TRBV14
size: -
J: TRBJ2-3
D: TRBD2
DNA: TGTGCCAGCAGCCTGACTAGCGGGAGTGGAACAGATACGCAGTATTTT
CDR3: CASSLTSGSGTDTQYF

V: TRBV6-1
size: -
J: TRBJ1-6
D: -
DNA: TGTGCCAGCGACAGATTAGCTTCACCCCTCCACTTT
CDR3: CASDRLASPLHF

V: TRBV5-4
size: -
J: TRBJ2-2
D: -
DNA: TGTGCCAGCAGCTTGGGAGGGCCCGGGGAGCTGTTTTTT
CDR3: CASSLGGPGELFF

V: TRBV11-3
size: once
J: TRBJ2-7
D: -
DNA: TGTGCCAGCAGCCTCGGACAGTCCTACGAGCAGTACTTC
CDR3: CASSLGQSYEQYF

V: TRBV6-5
size: -
J: TRBJ1-2
D: -
DNA: TGTGCCAGCAGTTTGACAAACTATGGCTACACCTTC
CDR3: CASSLTNYGYTF

V: TRBV4-1
size: -
J: TRBJ2-7
D: -
DNA: TGCGCCAGCAGCCAACCTAGGAACTCCTACGAGCAGTACTTC
CDR3: CASSQPRNSYEQYF

V: TRBV7-2
size: few
J: TRBJ1-6
D: -
DNA: TGTGCCAGCACCCTCTCGTTAAATTCACCCCTCCACTTT
CDR3: CASTLSLNSPLHF

V: TRBV28
size: -
J: TRBJ1-1
D: -
DNA: TGTGCCAGCAGACCTCAGGGCAGACAAGTGAACACTGAAGCTTTCTTT
CDR3: CASRPQGRQVNTEAFF

V: TRBV27
size: -
J: TRBJ2-3
D: -
DNA: TGTGCCAGCAGTTTACGGCTAGCCCCAGATACGCAGTATTTT
CDR3: CASSLRLAPDTQYF

V: TRBV11-2
size: -
J: TRBJ2-7
D: -
DNA: TGTGCCAGCAGCTTAGGGGACAAGATCTACGAGCAGTACTTC
CDR3: CASSLGDKIYEQYF

V: TRBV7-2
size: -
J: TRBJ2-5
D: -
DNA: TGTGCCAGCAGCCGGGGGGCCCAAGAGACCCAGTACTTC
CDR3: CASSRGAQETQYF

V: TRBV12-5
size: -
J: TRBJ2-1
D: -
DNA: TGTGCTAGTGGTTTACTCCTAACTGATGAGCAGTTCTTC
CDR3: CASGLLLTDEQFF

V: TRBV27
size: -
J: TRBJ2-7
D: TRBD1
DNA: TGTGCCAGCAGTCTTCAGCCGGGACAGGGATCCTACGAGCAGTACTTC
CDR3: CASSLQPGQGSYEQYF

V: TRBV5-1
size: -
J: TRBJ1-6
D: -
DNA: TGCGCCAGCATGGGGGGTAGTTTGGGGTTGAGATCACCCCTCCACTTT
CDR3: CASMGGSLGLRSPLHF

V: TRBV6-1
size: -
J: TRBJ2-7
D: TRBD2
DNA: TGTGCCAGCAGTGAAGCGGTGCTAGCGGGGTCTGAGCAGTACTTC
CDR3: CASSEAVLAGSEQYF

V: TRBV11-3
size: -
J: TRBJ2-5
D: -
DNA: TGTGCCAGCGCTACAGGGTACCAAGAGACCCAGTACTTC
CDR3: CASATGYQETQYF

V: TRBV28
size: -
J: TRBJ2-6
D: -
DNA: TGTGCCAGCATCCCGACTCGCGGCTCTGGGGCCAACGTCCTGACTTTC
CDR3: CASIPTRGSGANVLTF

V: TRBV20-1
size: few
J: TRBJ2-5
D: -
DNA: TGCAGTGACTCCAACCAAGAGACCCAGTACTTC
CDR3: CSDSNQETQYF

V: TRBV18
size: -
J: TRBJ2-5
D: -
DNA: TGTGCCAGCTCACCGCCAGGGGGGTCGGAGACCCAGTACTTC
CDR3: CASSPPGGSETQYF

V: TRBV5-8
size: -
J: TRBJ2-1
D: -
DNA: TGTGCCAGCCCTCCTAGGGGAGGCAATGAGCAGTTCTTC
CDR3: CASPPRGGNEQFF

V: TRBV19
size: -
J: TRBJ1-2
D: -
DNA: TGTGCCAGTAGTACTTCCTCGACAGGAACCAACTATGGCTACACCTTC
CDR3: CASSTSSTGTNYGYTF

V: TRBV6-1
size: -
J: TRBJ1-2
D: TRBD1
DNA: TGTGCCAGCAGTGGGGTCCGGGACAGGGATGGTTATGGCTACACCTTC
CDR3: CASSGVRDRDGYGYTF

V: TRBV2
size: -
J: TRBJ2-5
D: TRBD1
DNA: TGTGCCAGCACTTCCGGGACAGGGGAAGAGACCCAGTACTTC
CDR3: CASTSGTGEETQYF

V: TRBV10-3
size: few
J: TRBJ2-2
D: -
DNA: TGTGCCATCCGACGGCTTTTGACAGCGAACACCGGGGAGCTGTTTTTT
CDR3: CAIRRLLTANTGELFF